These 18 T cell receptor beta chains were all obtained from the same sample, sequenced in a study of OX40 agonist ivuxolimab in advanced cancers. The assay was immunoSEQ multiplex PCR, and TCRdb's table has in-frame clones only and misses some. The table shows roughly 100,000 clones, with approximately 80% occurring only once. Sequenced here: CD4+ or CD8+ T cells sorted from blood, sampled in a trial of the OX40 agonist ivuxolimab. The receptors stem from an adult with an advanced solid tumor such as melanoma, head and neck, liver or kidney cancer.

The chain combines TRBV5-1 with TRBJ2-3; 7 nucleotides match TRBD1. Germline values: CDR1 SGHRS, CDR2 YFSETQ. V was pared by 0 bases and J by 2 bases, with 3 bases of the junction left unmatched. CDR3 length: 15 residues. The CDR3 DNA reads as TGCGCCAGCAGCTTGGGGGGGACAGTCACAGATACGCAGTATTTT. Protein: CASSLGGTVTDTQYF.

This chain connects TRBV7-2 to TRBJ2-7, with D hard to call. The germline V gene has CDR1 SGHTA and CDR2 FQGNSA. V was pared by 9 bases and J by 9 bases, with 6 bases between. The CDR3 runs to 8 residues. The CDR3 loop is CASRAQYF. CDR3 in DNA: TGTGCCAGTAGGGCGCAGTACTTC. The entire variable domain, with the rest obtained from reference TRBV7-2 and TRBJ2-7, is as follows: GAGVSQSPSNKVTEKGKDVELRCDPISGHTALYWYRQSLGQGLEFLIYFQGNSAPDKSGLPSDRFSAERTGGSVSTLTIQRTQQEDSAVYLCASRAQYFGPGTRLTVT.

This clone is labeled as medium-sized (0.01 to 0.1%). The J gene is TRBJ1-1, the V gene TRBV10-3, with D possibly matching TRBD1 (6 bases). CDR1 and CDR2 (germline): ENHRY, SYGVKD. V lost 4 bases to trimming and J lost 1 base, with 13 bases between them. CDR3 length: 15 amino acids. The CDR3 region is CAISATGKGNTEAFF. In nucleotides, the CDR3 is TGTGCCATCAGTGCAACAGGGAAGGGGAACACTGAAGCTTTCTTT.

This chain joins TRBV4-3 and TRBJ2-5, with 8 bases identical to TRBD1. Germline CDR1 and CDR2: LGHNA and YSLEER. V was clipped by 3 bases and J by 2 bases; unmatched bases: 11. The CDR3 covers 17 residues. The CDR3 sequence: CASSQGQGAPGQETQYF. CDR3 bases: TGCGCCAGCAGCCAGGGGCAGGGGGCGCCGGGGCAAGAGACCCAGTACTTC.

V is TRBV15 and J is TRBJ1-5, with TRBD1 matching over 7 bases. CDR1 is LNHNV and CDR2 is YYDKDF in the germline V gene (reference sequence). The CDR3 is 16 amino acids. With V trimmed by 3 bases and J by 2 bases, 7 bases remained unmatched. The CDR3 sequence is CATSRGDRTGNQPQHF. CDR3 coding DNA: TGTGCCACCAGCAGGGGGGACAGAACGGGCAATCAGCCCCAGCATTTT.

This clone was observed a few times. The rearrangement joins TRBV5-6 to TRBJ1-2; D is possibly TRBD1 (5 bases). In germline, CDR1 is SGHDT, CDR2 YYEEEE. This CDR3 has 14 residues. V was cut by 4 bases and J by 2 bases, with 12 bases left in between. The CDR3 protein is CASSLIRENYGYTF. The DNA of the CDR3 is TGTGCCAGCAGCCTCATCAGGGAGAACTATGGCTACACCTTC.

For the CDR3, the DNA is TGTGCCAGCAGTTACCGCGCGGGAGGTTACGAGCAGTACTTC. As protein: CASSYRAGGYEQYF. The J gene is TRBJ2-7, the V gene TRBV6-5, with TRBD2 identical over 8 bases. From germline, CDR1 is MNHEY and CDR2 SVGAGI. This CDR3 region has 14 residues. V lost 2 bases, J lost 4 bases, and 4 bases stayed unmatched.

CDR3 amino acids: CASSLSRVDYGYTF. For the CDR3, the DNA is TGTGCCAGCAGTTTGTCTAGGGTGGACTATGGCTACACCTTC. V gene TRBV27 combines with J gene TRBJ1-2; D gene ambiguous. The germline V gene encodes CDR1 MNHEY and CDR2 SMNVEV (reference sequence). Between the trimmed V and J ends, which lost 3 bases and 3 bases, there was a span of 11 bases. The CDR3 spans 14 residues.

This clone came up once. The rearrangement links TRBV11-2 to TRBJ1-2; no firm D call. This CDR3 spans 16 amino acids. Germline CDR1 is SGHAT and CDR2 is FQNNGV. The germline V and J ends were trimmed by 0 bases and 2 bases, with 13 bases remaining between them. In DNA, the CDR3 is TGTGCCAGCAGCTTAGACTTGCTGGGTGGCAACTATGGCTACACCTTC. Translated, it gives CASSLDLLGGNYGYTF. Combining the CDR3 with reference TRBV11-2 and TRBJ1-2 gives the whole variable domain EAGVAQSPRYKIIEKRQSVAFWCNPISGHATLYWYQQILGQGPKLLIQFQNNGVVDDSQLPKDRFSAERLKGVDSTLKIQPAKLEDSAVYLCASSLDLLGGNYGYTFGSGTRLTVV.

This clone has just one count. The chain carries TRBV30 and TRBJ2-7; TRBD1 aligns across 8 bases. CDR1 and CDR2 (germline): GTSNPN, SVGIG (reference sequence). V dropped 2 bases and J dropped 2; count of bases not matched to a gene: 2. The CDR3 sequence is 13 residues long. CDR3 nucleotide sequence: TGTGCCTGGAGTCCGGGACAGGCCTACGAGCAGTACTTC. Its translation: CAWSPGQAYEQYF. Based on the CDR3 plus reference TRBV30 and TRBJ2-7, the full variable domain is SQTIHQWPATLVQPVGSPLSLECTVEGTSNPNLYWYRQAAGRGLQLLFYSVGIGQISSEVPQNLSASRPQDRQFILSSKKLLLSDSGFYLCAWSPGQAYEQYFGPGTRLTVT.

The rearrangement uses TRBV6-1 and TRBJ2-2, with 10 nucleotides matching TRBD1. CDR3 size: 16 residues. V dropped 0 bases and J dropped 3; count of bases not matched to a gene: 1. Looked up from germline, CDR1 is MNHNS and CDR2 is SASEGT. The CDR3 loop is CASSEAGQGHTGELFF. CDR3 in DNA: TGTGCCAGCAGTGAAGCGGGACAGGGGCACACCGGGGAGCTGTTTTTT.

The chain carries TRBV10-3 and TRBJ1-1, with D perhaps TRBD1 (6 bases). This CDR3 has 12 amino acids. Germline V gene lookup returns CDR1 ENHRY and CDR2 SYGVKD. V was cut by 11 bases and J by 0 bases, with 10 bases left in between. The CDR3: CAVQGMNTEAFF. CDR3 sequence (DNA): TGTGCCGTACAGGGTATGAACACTGAAGCTTTCTTT.

To note about this clone: One end of the junction is discordant with germline, which a read error may explain. The chain combines TRBV30 with TRBJ2-5, with D perhaps TRBD2 (6 bases). The CDR3 is 10 residues long. Germline CDR1 GTSNPN, CDR2 SVGIG (reference sequence). The CDR3 DNA reads as TGTGCCTGGATAGGGGTTAGCGGTGACTTC. Its protein is CAWIGVSGDF.

The J gene is TRBJ2-7, the V gene TRBV7-3, with D perhaps TRBD1 (6 bases). The CDR3 sequence is 12 residues long. Between the trimmed V and J ends, which lost 1 base and 7 bases, there was a span of 8 bases. Germline loops: CDR1 SGHTA, CDR2 FQGTGA. The CDR3 sequence is CASSLIGGEQYF. CDR3 sequence (DNA): TGTGCCAGCAGCTTAATAGGGGGAGAGCAGTACTTC.

The chain combines TRBV5-6 with TRBJ2-1, with TRBD1 matching 7 bases. The CDR3 loop spans 14 amino acids. With V trimmed by 4 bases and J by 2 bases, 3 bases remained unmatched. The germline CDR1 and CDR2 sequences are SGHDT and YYEEEE. The CDR3 bases are TGTGCCAGCAGCGGAGACAGGGCCTACAATGAGCAGTTCTTC. Its protein product is CASSGDRAYNEQFF.

The V gene is TRBV19, the J gene TRBJ1-5, with D uncertain. The CDR3 sequence is 16 residues long. Germline loops: CDR1 LNHDA, CDR2 SQIVND (reference sequence). The V and J ends lost 1 base and 1 base respectively, with 11 bases between them. The CDR3 nucleotides read TGTGCCAGTAGTATAGTTTCGGGAAACAGCAATCAGCCCCAGCATTTT. The encoded protein is CASSIVSGNSNQPQHF.

The chain carries TRBV9 and TRBJ2-3; 9 bases map to TRBD1. Germline V gene data show CDR1 as SGDLS and CDR2 as YYNGEE. This CDR3 spans 16 amino acids. J gave up 4 bases and V 0 bases, and 6 bases lay outside the gene matches. CDR3 nucleotides: TGTGCCAGCAGCGTAGACGGACAGGGGTTGGCAGATACGCAGTATTTT. This translates into CASSVDGQGLADTQYF.

The CDR3 protein is CAISGGQSGANVLTF. CDR3 nucleotides: TGTGCCATCAGCGGAGGGCAATCTGGGGCCAACGTCCTGACTTTC. This chain links TRBV10-3 with TRBJ2-6; D perhaps matches TRBD2 (6 bases). Trimming removed 6 bases from V and 1 base from J, with 10 bases in between. CDR1 and CDR2 from the germline V gene are ENHRY and SYGVKD. This CDR3 is 15 amino acids long.